The table lists the clone carrying this T cell receptor (beta chain) with many counts. Its specificity is unknown. Trimming pared 4 bases from V and 3 bases from J, leaving 13 bases between. The CDR3 runs to 15 residues. Germline V gene data show CDR1 as SGHRS and CDR2 as YFSETQ. The data belong to a study of blood T cells in healthy people across ages. Study observations and caveats: Diversity was higher, and naive CD4+ cells more numerous, in long-lived donors than in aged donors.

Primed by a sample-barcoded 5' primer and a J-beta primer mix, a second PCR proceeded for roughly 7 to 11 cycles. MiXCR was run by TCRdb on the 5' RACE reads, yielding one entry per CDR3 protein. The table has about 630,000 distinct CDR3 sequences, 20% to 25% seen once. Sequencing was done on a sample of blood. The source is a man aged 70 or older in good health. This chain links TRBV5-1 with TRBJ2-2, with D perhaps given as TRBD1 or TRBD2 (5 bases each). CDR3 sequence: CASSPGAKDTGELFF. CDR3 in DNA: TGCGCCAGCAGCCCCGGGGCCAAGGACACCGGGGAGCTGTTTTTT. Looking up the rest from reference TRBV5-1 and TRBJ2-2 gives the full variable domain: KAGVTQTPRYLIKTRGQQVTLSCSPISGHRSVSWYQQTPGQGLQFLFEYFSETQRNKGNFPGRFSGRQFSNSRSEMNVSTLELGDSALYLCASSPGAKDTGELFFGEGSRLTVL.